The 32 T cell receptor beta chains below were found in one sample sequenced in a study of cytomegalovirus exposure and HLA in healthy donors. The PCR contained 60 Vbeta and 13 Jbeta primers. TCRdb keeps only in-frame clones here, not all; method: immunoSEQ multiplex PCR. The sample table sets out 130,000 to 150,000 clones. Sequenced: PBMCs. These receptors all stem from a male donor in good health and CMV-seronegative.

V usage is TRBV29-1 and J usage is TRBJ1-2, with TRBD1 matching 7 bases. The CDR3 is 11 amino acids. Germline CDR1 and CDR2: SQVTM and ANQGSEA. V shed 6 bases, J shed 4 bases, and the junction held 2 bases outside the gene matches. The CDR3 nucleotides read TGCAGCGTGGCAGGGGGCTATGGCTACACCTTC. It translates to CSVAGGYGYTF. The variable domain in full, completed from reference TRBV29-1 and TRBJ1-2, reads SAVISQKPSRDICQRGTSLTIQCQVDSQVTMMFWYRQQPGQSLTLIATANQGSEATYESGFVIDKFPISRPNLTFSTLTVSNMSPEDSSIYLCSVAGGYGYTFGSGTRLTVV.

This sequence joins TRBV6-5 and TRBJ1-2, with D possibly being TRBD1 (5 bases). Trimming shortened V by 2 bases and J by 5 bases, and 6 bases separated the two germline ends. The CDR3 sequence is 12 residues long. CDR1 and CDR2 (germline): MNHEY, SVGAGI. This chain's CDR3 is CASSYDRYGYTF. The CDR3 region has the DNA TGTGCCAGCAGTTACGACAGATATGGCTACACCTTC.

The chain has TRBV6-5 and TRBJ1-5, with 9 bases lining up with TRBD1. This CDR3 comprises 14 residues. V lost 6 bases to trimming and J lost 5 bases; unmatched junction nucleotides: 5. Germline CDR1 is MNHEY and CDR2 is SVGAGI. CDR3 nucleotides: TGTGCCAGCAGCCGGACAGGGGATGATCAGCCCCAGCATTTT. Encoded protein: CASSRTGDDQPQHF.

J is TRBJ1-2 and V is TRBV7-9; possible D gene TRBD1, 6 bases. The CDR3 has 17 amino acids. Deletions cut 5 bases from V and 0 bases from J, with 19 bases between. CDR1 and CDR2 from the germline V gene are SEHNR and FQNEAQ (reference sequence). Here the CDR3 DNA reads TGTGCCAGCAGCCCCCGGGGAGGGGGGAATTCTAACTATGGCTACACCTTC. Protein: CASSPRGGGNSNYGYTF. Full variable domain (rest looked up from reference TRBV7-9 and TRBJ1-2): DTGVSQNPRHKITKRGQNVTFRCDPISEHNRLYWYRQTLGQGPEFLTYFQNEAQLEKSRLLSDRFSAERPKGSFSTLEIQRTEQGDSAMYLCASSPRGGGNSNYGYTFGSGTRLTVV.

V is TRBV2 and J is TRBJ2-7; 14 bases match TRBD2. The V gene's germline CDR1 is SNHLY and CDR2 FYNNEI. CDR3 length equals 15 residues. V dropped 6 bases and J dropped 6; count of bases not matched to a gene: 7. This CDR3 is CASRARLAGGPEQYF. The CDR3 DNA sequence: TGTGCCAGCAGGGCGAGACTAGCGGGAGGGCCCGAGCAGTACTTC.

This chain uses TRBV6-5 with TRBJ1-1, with a possible D match to TRBD1 (6 bases). The V and J ends lost 7 bases and 1 base respectively, with 10 bases between them. The CDR3 loop spans 13 amino acids. Germline V gene lookup returns CDR1 MNHEY and CDR2 SVGAGI. The CDR3 coding sequence is TGTGCCAGCAATCCAGGGGCGAACACTGAAGCTTTCTTT. Translation: CASNPGANTEAFF.

V usage is TRBV11-2 and J usage is TRBJ2-7; 8 bases are shared with TRBD2. Germline assignment: CDR1 SGHAT and CDR2 FQNNGV. CDR3 size: 12 residues. The trim removed 6 bases at V and 6 bases at J, leaving 4 bases unmatched. CDR3 sequence reads: CASRGLVPEQYF. CDR3 DNA: TGTGCCAGCAGGGGACTAGTCCCCGAGCAGTACTTC.

This chain links TRBV9 with TRBJ1-1, with TRBD1 matching over 9 bases. Germline-derived CDR1 and CDR2 are SGDLS and YYNGEE. V was pared by 3 bases and J by 7 bases, with 10 bases of the junction left unmatched. CDR3 size: 15 residues. CDR3 protein: CASSALGQGLNEAFF. In DNA form, the CDR3 reads TGTGCCAGCAGCGCCCTAGGACAGGGGCTGAATGAAGCTTTCTTT.

V usage is TRBV30 and J usage is TRBJ2-3, with TRBD2 identical over 10 bases. The V segment lost 5 bases and the J segment 5 bases; nucleotides outside the gene matches: 10. The CDR3 loop spans 15 amino acids. The V gene's germline CDR1 is GTSNPN and CDR2 SVGIG (reference sequence). CDR3: CAWFGGAGGKDTQYF. The CDR3 DNA follows: TGTGCCTGGTTTGGGGGAGCGGGAGGGAAAGATACGCAGTATTTT.

This chain uses TRBV25-1 with TRBJ2-3; 7 bases agree with TRBD2. The CDR3 sequence is 14 residues long. CDR1 and CDR2 from the germline V gene are MGHDK and SYGVNS. V shed 1 base and J 3 bases; nucleotides not matched to a gene: 1. CDR3: CASSEWEGTDTQYF. The CDR3 DNA reads TGTGCCAGCAGTGAATGGGAGGGTACAGATACGCAGTATTTT.

V usage is TRBV27 and J usage is TRBJ2-7; D may be TRBD1 (5 bases). This CDR3 region has 14 residues. Trimming stripped 3 bases from V and 0 bases from J, with 9 bases between. CDR1 and CDR2 (germline): MNHEY, SMNVEV (reference sequence). Here the CDR3 DNA reads TGTGCCAGCAGTTTCGGACACTCCTCCTACGAGCAGTACTTC. Encoded protein: CASSFGHSSYEQYF.

The V and J genes are TRBV4-3 and TRBJ2-2, with 8 positions matching TRBD2. Germline V gene lookup returns CDR1 LGHNA and CDR2 YSLEER. The V gene end was trimmed by 0 bases and the J gene end by 4 bases; junction bases not matched to a gene: 4. CDR3 length equals 16 residues. CDR3 amino acids: CASSQERGAVTGELFF. The CDR3, as DNA: TGCGCCAGCAGCCAAGAGCGGGGGGCGGTCACCGGGGAGCTGTTTTTT.

The chain is built from TRBV19 and TRBJ2-7; maybe TRBD2 (6 bases). Trimming took off 9 bases at V and 2 bases at J, with 20 bases between the two ends. Germline V CDR1 and CDR2: LNHDA, SQIVND (reference sequence). This CDR3 spans 15 amino acids. The CDR3 spells CASGPRPGLAYEQYF. CDR3 coding DNA: TGTGCCAGCGGCCCACGCCCGGGACTCGCCTACGAGCAGTACTTC.

The chain joins TRBV15 to TRBJ2-2; D might be TRBD2 (7 bases). The germline V gene has CDR1 LNHNV and CDR2 YYDKDF (reference sequence). This CDR3 spans 18 amino acids. The V gene lost 8 bases and the J gene lost 4 bases, with 26 bases spanning the gap. The CDR3 spells CATDKTRGGASSTGELFF. The CDR3 DNA follows: TGTGCCACCGATAAGACAAGGGGGGGGGCGTCGTCCACCGGGGAGCTGTTTTTT.

V is TRBV19 and J is TRBJ1-1, with a weak D call TRBD1 (6 bases). Germline V gene lookup returns CDR1 LNHDA and CDR2 SQIVND (reference sequence). This CDR3 region has 13 residues. V was trimmed by 5 bases and J by 5 bases, leaving 12 bases between them. The DNA for the CDR3 is TGTGCCAGTAGTCCAGGGGAGTGGACTGAAGCTTTCTTT. Residues: CASSPGEWTEAFF.

This chain links TRBV4-3 with TRBJ2-1, with 7 positions matching TRBD2. Germline CDR1 is LGHNA and CDR2 is YSLEER. The CDR3 runs to 18 residues. V was pared by 1 base and J by 6 bases, with 15 bases of the junction left unmatched. The CDR3 bases are TGCGCCAGCAGCCAAGGGGGGGGTTTTAGCGGGCCTAGCAATGAGCAGTTCTTC. This gives the protein CASSQGGGFSGPSNEQFF.

V is TRBV5-1 and J is TRBJ2-1, with TRBD2 as a possible D gene (6 bases). The CDR3 extends over 15 amino acids. With 4 bases removed from V and 10 bases from J, the gap between germline ends came to 21 bases. Per the germline V gene, CDR1 is SGHRS and CDR2 is YFSETQ. For the CDR3, the DNA is TGCGCCAGCAGCGCCACAGGCCCCAGCGGGTTCGAGCAGTTCTTC. Protein: CASSATGPSGFEQFF.

The rearrangement links TRBV5-1 to TRBJ2-5; D may be TRBD1 (6 bases). V was trimmed by 7 bases and J by 4 bases, leaving 20 bases between them. Germline CDR1 and CDR2: SGHRS and YFSETQ. This CDR3 contains 15 residues. The CDR3 region is CASVPGQSYSETQYF. The CDR3, as DNA: TGCGCCAGCGTACCGGGACAATCGTATTCAGAGACCCAGTACTTC. The full variable domain, in which reference TRBV5-1 and TRBJ2-5 provide the parts outside the CDR3, is KAGVTQTPRYLIKTRGQQVTLSCSPISGHRSVSWYQQTPGQGLQFLFEYFSETQRNKGNFPGRFSGRQFSNSRSEMNVSTLELGDSALYLCASVPGQSYSETQYFGPGTRLLVL.

The V gene is TRBV2, the J gene TRBJ1-5; 7 nucleotides align to TRBD1. This CDR3 is built from 15 residues. Germline CDR1 is SNHLY and CDR2 is FYNNEI. The V gene end was trimmed by 7 bases and the J gene end by 0 bases; junction bases not matched to a gene: 6. The CDR3 region is CASNPGTASNQPQHF. The CDR3 DNA sequence: TGTGCCAGCAACCCCGGGACAGCTAGCAATCAGCCCCAGCATTTT.

The chain carries TRBV19 and TRBJ2-3; D remains ambiguous. The CDR3 length is 14 residues. Germline-derived CDR1 and CDR2 are LNHDA and SQIVND (reference sequence). V was trimmed by 3 bases and J by 1 base, leaving 8 bases between them. Here the CDR3 reads CASSILGGTDTQYF. CDR3 in DNA: TGTGCCAGTAGTATTTTGGGCGGCACAGATACGCAGTATTTT.

V usage is TRBV18 and J usage is TRBJ2-7; TRBD1 is a possible D gene (5 bases). Germline-derived CDR1 and CDR2 are KGHSH and LQKENI. CDR3 length: 15 amino acids. Between the trimmed V and J ends, which lost 6 bases and 3 bases, there was a span of 18 bases. This chain's CDR3 is CASSSRQLVGYEQYF. The CDR3 DNA follows: TGTGCCAGCTCGTCCAGACAGTTGGTGGGCTACGAGCAGTACTTC.

This chain uses TRBV6-5 with TRBJ1-6; possibly TRBD1 for D (5 bases). V lost 3 bases, J lost 11 bases, and 11 bases lay in between. CDR1 is MNHEY, CDR2 SVGAGI, per germline. CDR3 length equals 13 residues. CDR3 sequence reads: CASSYGGRAPLHF. The CDR3 region has the DNA TGTGCCAGCAGTTATGGGGGGAGGGCACCCCTCCACTTT.

The chain recombines TRBV5-6 with TRBJ2-5, with 9 positions matching TRBD2. The CDR3 extends over 15 amino acids. V shed 4 bases, J shed 5 bases, and the junction held 9 bases outside the gene matches. Germline CDR1 is SGHDT and CDR2 is YYEEEE. This CDR3 is CASSLDLAGEETQYF. DNA for the CDR3: TGTGCCAGCAGCCTGGATTTAGCGGGAGAGGAGACCCAGTACTTC.

The chain combines TRBV7-2 with TRBJ1-2; D uncertain. Per the germline V gene, CDR1 is SGHTA and CDR2 is FQGNSA. The V end lost 1 base, the J end lost 3 bases, and 15 bases lay between the germline ends. The CDR3 has 16 amino acids. DNA for the CDR3: TGTGCCAGCAGCTTAGACAAGGAACGGGGATACTATGGCTACACCTTC. Translated: CASSLDKERGYYGYTF.

V and J are TRBV6-4 and TRBJ1-1; D is uncertain. CDR1 is MRHNA and CDR2 is SNTAGT in the germline V gene. Trimming pared 2 bases from V and 5 bases from J, leaving 12 bases between. The CDR3 has 14 residues. The CDR3 sequence is CASSDRDIGTEAFF. CDR3 sequence (DNA): TGTGCCAGCAGTGACCGAGACATTGGAACTGAAGCTTTCTTT.

The chain links TRBV19 to TRBJ2-3; D unresolved. Trimming pared 2 bases from V and 1 base from J, leaving 10 bases between. The CDR3 is made up of 15 amino acids. CDR1 is LNHDA and CDR2 is SQIVND in the germline V gene (reference sequence). The CDR3 nucleotides are TGTGCCAGTAGTATACCAGCGTCTGGCACAGATACGCAGTATTTT. Translated: CASSIPASGTDTQYF.

The genes are TRBV6-5 and TRBJ2-1; possibly TRBD1 for D (6 bases). The CDR3 is made up of 15 amino acids. Per germline, CDR1 MNHEY and CDR2 SVGAGI. V lost 4 bases and J 3 bases, leaving 13 bases between the germline ends. CDR3 DNA: TGTGCCAGCAGTTCCAGGAACAGGGTCTACAATGAGCAGTTCTTC. Its translation: CASSSRNRVYNEQFF.

The chain employs TRBV6-1 and TRBJ2-5; D is unresolved. The CDR3 sequence is 11 residues long. Germline V gives CDR1 MNHNS, CDR2 SASEGT. Trimming took off 7 bases at V and 5 bases at J, with 8 bases between the two ends. CDR3 loop: CASTLEETQYF. The CDR3 DNA follows: TGTGCCAGCACATTAGAGGAGACCCAGTACTTC.

The V call is TRBV5-6, the J call TRBJ1-5; 7 nucleotides line up with TRBD1. From germline, CDR1 is SGHDT and CDR2 YYEEEE. The CDR3 consists of 15 residues. Trimming took 3 bases from V and 0 from J; bases not matched to a gene: 3. CDR3 protein: CASSYTGDSNQPQHF. The CDR3 nucleotides read TGTGCCAGCAGCTATACAGGGGATAGCAATCAGCCCCAGCATTTT.

This rearrangement joins TRBV4-3 to TRBJ2-7; 7 bases fit TRBD1. This CDR3 contains 15 residues. Germline V gene lookup returns CDR1 LGHNA and CDR2 YSLEER. V shed 4 bases, J shed 3 bases, and the junction held 9 bases outside the gene matches. The CDR3 is CASSPFHRQGYEQYF. CDR3 bases: TGCGCCAGCAGCCCCTTTCACCGACAGGGCTACGAGCAGTACTTC.

This chain links TRBV7-9 with TRBJ2-3, with 9 bases aligning to TRBD2. In germline, CDR1 is SEHNR, CDR2 FQNEAQ (reference sequence). The CDR3 runs to 15 residues. Unmatched junction bases numbered 2, after V lost 4 bases and J lost 0 bases. The CDR3 DNA reads as TGTGCCAGCAGCTCCGGACTAGCGAGCACAGATACGCAGTATTTT. Translating gives CASSSGLASTDTQYF.

This rearrangement joins TRBV29-1 to TRBJ2-2, with 10 bases identical to TRBD1. The J segment lost 0 bases and the V segment lost 6 bases, leaving 16 bases of the junction unmatched. The germline V gene has CDR1 SQVTM and CDR2 ANQGSEA. This CDR3 has 19 amino acids. The CDR3 protein is CSVLLRDRGRRSNTGELFF. CDR3 nucleotides: TGCAGCGTATTACTCCGGGACAGGGGAAGAAGATCGAACACCGGGGAGCTGTTTTTT.